This TCR beta chain came from a study of T cells in Graves' hyperthyroidism and ophthalmopathy (dated by TCRdb to about 2019). With respect to the entire study: Peripheral blood samples were taken at the time of initial diagnosis, prior to any treatment. Thyroid tissue and blood T-cell repertoires from more than 5 Graves' hyperthyroidism patients were also compared in the study. To identify distinguishing TCR V-J signatures, a discovery cohort of around 100 patients was used, comprising 40 to 45 with Graves' ophthalmopathy and around 60 with stable Graves' hyperthyroidism. Once sampling was done, hyperthyroidism patients were given methimazole at a starting dose of 30 mg daily, whereas ophthalmopathy patients were given high-dose intravenous methylprednisolone. The roughly 94 discovery patients were randomly split 7:3 into training and test sets. Prospective prediction of ophthalmopathy was tested in an independent validation cohort of 18 to 20 hyperthyroidism patients and 15 to 17 patients who later progressed to ophthalmopathy. The paper describes TCR Vbeta CDR3 sequencing of more than 120 peripheral blood samples, made up of some 40 ophthalmopathy patients, around 78 hyperthyroidism patients and about 17 progressor patients.

The germline V gene specifies SGHTA as CDR1 and FQGNSA as CDR2. The CDR3 numbers 15 residues from cysteine through phenylalanine. Just the 45-base CDR3 DNA is kept, in frame starting at base 1. V loses 6 bases at its end and J loses 4 bases; junction bases beyond the gene matches: 11. Graves' hyperthyroidism was defined as stable when no progression to ophthalmopathy occurred over 18 months of follow-up. The hyperthyroidism patients were between 18 and 65 years old and newly diagnosed, with a disease duration of less than 2 months. Patients with uncontrolled infections, other autoimmune diseases, pregnancy or lactation were excluded. Clinical symptoms, serum thyroxine and TRAb, thyroid ultrasound, and orbital computed tomography formed the basis for the diagnoses. PBMCs were isolated from about 9.1 ml of fresh peripheral blood by Ficoll-Paque density gradient centrifugation. Trizol reagent was used to extract total RNA, and RNA quality was then checked on an Agilent 2100 Bioanalyzer.

The TCR beta CDR3 regions were amplified from the RNA transcripts. The TCR CDR3 was subjected to a first round of RT-PCR using the HTBI primer set and the Qiagen OneStep RT-PCR kit. The libraries were constructed in a second round of multiplex PCR and then size-selected and purified. Paired-end sequencing of the libraries was performed with 100 bp reads on an Illumina HiSeq2000. In the source study's methods: SOAPnuke was used to process the raw data, throwing out any read that contained adapters or uncalled bases, had a mean Phred below 15, or lacked an exact constant-primer or identifier match. High-quality paired reads were merged using COPE v1.2.5, and each unique nucleotide sequence was defined as a clonotype. Clonotypes were aligned to IMGT TRBV, TRBD and TRBJ reference segments using MiTCR v1.1. The analysis included only V-J combinations with a frequency above 0.0001, which together covered 99.2% of the repertoires. The TCS score was defined as F50 (clonal expansion) divided by E x V (chaos), with BLOSUM62-based TCRdist calculated between CDR3 peptides within each V-J. Welch's t-statistics and random forest reduced several hundred V-J features to 10 to 15, which were used in a naive Bayes classifier (R e1071). TCRdb took the public reads, trimmed them with fastp at Q25, ran MiXCR for clone calling and kept in-frame beta chains. Rows with one shared CDR3 protein collapse into an entry with the most common genes and DNA. The V and J calls were not made by the authors but by TCRdb's processing. In this sample the table shows roughly 170,000 distinct CDR3 sequences, approximately 15% of which occur a single time. Under 35% of the sample is in the top ten clones.

This clonotype showed up many times. Its antigen is still unknown. The sample holds no much larger clone one base away, and base qualities are not on file. What the research found in general, with its limitations: In validation, the model predicted progression to ophthalmopathy a median of 6.5 months before onset, with roughly 70% sensitivity and just under 75% specificity. Ophthalmopathy was separated from stable hyperthyroidism by a 13 V-J signature model, with approximately 86% sensitivity and approximately 81% specificity obtained in cross-validation and 80%/75% obtained in testing. Most expanded thyroid clonotypes (frequency above 0.001) were also detected in blood, a finding suggesting that blood repertoires may reflect thyroid immune responses. No statistical method was used to fix the sample size in advance, and group allocation was not hidden from the investigators.

The chain was built from TRBV7-2 and TRBJ1-2; TRBD1 lines up with 7 middle nucleotides. This clonotype was sampled from a woman aged 50 to 60 with Graves' hyperthyroidism. The sequencing input was blood. The CDR3 protein: CASREGGGSGYGYTF. The DNA sequence reads TGTGCCAGCAGAGAGGGAGGGGGCTCCGGCTATGGCTACACCTTC.